These 8 T cell receptor beta chains originate from one sample sequenced in a study of CD8+ T cells in alopecia areata. The sequencing template was cDNA reverse transcribed from extracted RNA. Using immunoSEQ multiplex PCR, the repertoire was profiled, and TCRdb retains in-frame clones only, with some absent. The table lists some 42,000 clones, approximately 92% of them singletons, with 15% to 20% in the top ten. Regarding treatment: oral pan-JAK inhibitor, 5-10 mg twice daily. Sequences were derived from CD8+ T cells sorted from blood, sampled at week 24, from a patient treated with tofacitinib. The source is a human donor with alopecia areata.

This chain uses TRBV29-1 with TRBJ1-1; D remains ambiguous. Germline-derived CDR1 and CDR2 are SQVTM and ANQGSEA. Trimming left V 2 bases short and J 0 bases short, with 7 bases between. This CDR3 has 13 amino acids. This chain's CDR3 is CSVEIPLNTEAFF. In nucleotides, the CDR3 is TGCAGCGTTGAAATCCCGCTGAACACTGAAGCTTTCTTT.

The chain combines TRBV7-9 with TRBJ1-1, with TRBD1 as a possible D gene (6 bases). CDR1 SEHNR and CDR2 FQNEAQ come from the germline V gene (reference sequence). CDR3 length: 16 amino acids. Trimming shortened V by 2 bases and J by 5 bases, and 18 bases separated the two germline ends. The CDR3 nucleotides are TGTGCCAGCAGCTTATCCCAGGACAGAGGAGGGACTGAAGCTTTCTTT. It specifies CASSLSQDRGGTEAFF. The variable domain in full, with the rest retrieved from reference TRBV7-9 and TRBJ1-1, is DTGVSQNPRHKITKRGQNVTFRCDPISEHNRLYWYRQTLGQGPEFLTYFQNEAQLEKSRLLSDRFSAERPKGSFSTLEIQRTEQGDSAMYLCASSLSQDRGGTEAFFGQGTRLTVV.

The rearrangement joins TRBV30 to TRBJ2-1; TRBD1 or TRBD2 may be the D gene (5 bases each). From germline, CDR1 is GTSNPN and CDR2 SVGIG (reference sequence). This CDR3 is built from 13 residues. Trimming shortened V by 8 bases and J by 2 bases, and 13 bases separated the two germline ends. CDR3 DNA: TGTGCCGGAAACCGGGACCCCTACAATGAGCAGTTCTTC. It is translated as CAGNRDPYNEQFF.

The chain carries TRBV30 and TRBJ2-7; D is possibly TRBD1 (6 bases). Germline-derived CDR1 and CDR2 are GTSNPN and SVGIG (reference sequence). Trimming took off 0 bases at V and 2 bases at J, with 14 bases between the two ends. CDR3 size: 15 residues. The CDR3 sequence: CAWSVSNRETYEQYF. The CDR3 coding sequence is TGTGCCTGGAGTGTAAGTAACAGGGAAACCTACGAGCAGTACTTC. The full variable domain, completed using reference TRBV30 and TRBJ2-7, is SQTIHQWPATLVQPVGSPLSLECTVEGTSNPNLYWYRQAAGRGLQLLFYSVGIGQISSEVPQNLSASRPQDRQFILSSKKLLLSDSGFYLCAWSVSNRETYEQYFGPGTRLTVT.

The chain links TRBV28 to TRBJ2-5; TRBD1 might be the D (7 bases). The end of the DNA aligns better with TRBJ2-7, so the J call may be wrong. The CDR3 is made up of 17 amino acids. Germline V gene lookup returns CDR1 MDHEN and CDR2 SYDVKM. The CDR3 sequence: CASSFYSGQAGHYEQYF. As DNA, the CDR3 is TGTGCCAGCAGTTTCTATTCCGGACAGGCGGGGCACTACGAGCAGTACTTC.

The chain is built from TRBV7-3 and TRBJ2-1; D is ambiguous. This CDR3 region has 15 residues. From germline, CDR1 is SGHTA and CDR2 FQGTGA. V was shortened by 5 bases and J by 0 bases, with 11 bases between the two germline ends. CDR3 region: CASSTYESSYNEQFF. The DNA of the CDR3 is TGTGCCAGCAGCACTTACGAGAGCTCCTACAATGAGCAGTTCTTC.

The chain recombines TRBV7-2 with TRBJ2-2; tentative D call: TRBD2 (5 bases). This CDR3 contains 14 residues. V lost 5 bases and J 1 base, leaving 8 bases between the germline ends. CDR1 is SGHTA, CDR2 FQGNSA, per germline. This CDR3 is CASSQLGNTGELFF. The CDR3, as DNA: TGTGCCAGCAGCCAACTAGGGAACACCGGGGAGCTGTTTTTT. Full variable domain (rest looked up from reference TRBV7-2 and TRBJ2-2): GAGVSQSPSNKVTEKGKDVELRCDPISGHTALYWYRQSLGQGLEFLIYFQGNSAPDKSGLPSDRFSAERTGGSVSTLTIQRTQQEDSAVYLCASSQLGNTGELFFGEGSRLTVL.

The chain couples TRBV28 to TRBJ2-1; 10 bases align to TRBD2. This CDR3 region has 13 residues. The V gene's germline CDR1 is MDHEN and CDR2 SYDVKM. With V trimmed by 5 bases and J by 8 bases, 3 bases remained unmatched. The CDR3 sequence is CASSTGLAYEQFF. In DNA form, the CDR3 reads TGTGCCAGCAGTACGGGACTAGCGTATGAGCAGTTCTTC.